The 17 T cell receptor beta chains given below trace back to one sample, sequenced in a study of blood T cell repertoires in COVID-19. Only in-frame clones appear in the TCRdb table, and some are missing; sequencing was by immunoSEQ multiplex PCR. This sample has about 50,000 clones, with roughly 82% found just once. Source material: peripheral blood. The receptors originated from a woman between 55 and 75 years old with acute or convalescent COVID-19.

The V call is TRBV10-3, the J call TRBJ2-1; a weak D match, TRBD1 (7 bases). V was clipped by 4 bases and J by 0 bases, with 13 bases between them. Germline loops: CDR1 ENHRY, CDR2 SYGVKD. The CDR3 length is 16 residues. The CDR3 is CAISGLEGASYNEQFF. DNA for the CDR3: TGTGCCATCAGTGGGTTGGAGGGGGCCTCCTACAATGAGCAGTTCTTC.

The chain carries TRBV27 and TRBJ2-1; 11 bases match TRBD2. From germline, CDR1 is MNHEY and CDR2 SMNVEV (reference sequence). CDR3 length equals 15 residues. The trim removed 6 bases at V and 7 bases at J, leaving 8 bases unmatched. The CDR3 DNA follows: TGTGCCAGCAGCGTAGCGGGGGGGCGTTGGAATGAGCAGTTCTTC. Residues: CASSVAGGRWNEQFF.

Only a few counts were recorded for this clone. The rearrangement links TRBV29-1 to TRBJ2-7; D might be TRBD1 (6 bases). Germline CDR1 reads SQVTM; CDR2 reads ANQGSEA. V lost 6 bases and J 7 bases, leaving 13 bases between the germline ends. The CDR3 covers 11 residues. CDR3 protein: CSVLSTGEQYF. Written as DNA, the CDR3 is TGCAGCGTCCTCAGCACAGGGGAGCAGTACTTC.

The V and J genes are TRBV7-2 and TRBJ2-1, with D possibly TRBD2 on 6 matching bases. The V and J ends lost 5 bases and 7 bases respectively, with 12 bases between them. Per the germline V gene, CDR1 is SGHTA and CDR2 is FQGNSA. The CDR3 has 13 residues. This CDR3 reads CASSQAGGNEQFF. CDR3 DNA: TGTGCCAGCAGCCAGGCAGGAGGGAATGAGCAGTTCTTC.

The chain carries TRBV19 and TRBJ2-1; 9 bases align to TRBD2. J was trimmed by 0 bases and V by 5 bases; bases with no gene match: 2. This CDR3 comprises 15 residues. Germline CDR1 is LNHDA and CDR2 is SQIVND (reference sequence). CDR3 sequence: CASSLSGSSYNEQFF. The CDR3 DNA sequence: TGTGCCAGTAGTCTTAGCGGGAGCTCCTACAATGAGCAGTTCTTC.

The genes are TRBV6-5 and TRBJ1-1; 8 nucleotides match TRBD1. Germline V gives CDR1 MNHEY, CDR2 SVGAGI. The CDR3 is made up of 15 amino acids. V was clipped by 5 bases and J by 1 base; unmatched bases: 6. For the CDR3, the DNA is TGTGCCAGCAGTAGGGGCGGGACAGGGAACACTGAAGCTTTCTTT. Amino acids: CASSRGGTGNTEAFF.

The chain is built from TRBV5-1 and TRBJ2-1, with TRBD1 as a possible D gene (5 bases). Germline V CDR1 and CDR2: SGHRS, YFSETQ. This CDR3 region has 15 residues. V was pared by 2 bases and J by 8 bases, with 17 bases between. The CDR3 DNA follows: TGCGCCAGCAGCTTAGGGGCTACTCCTCTGGATGAGCAGTTCTTC. Protein: CASSLGATPLDEQFF.

The J gene is TRBJ2-7, the V gene TRBV18, with 8 bases lining up with TRBD1. Germline loops: CDR1 KGHSH, CDR2 LQKENI. The CDR3 covers 12 residues. Trimming removed 4 bases from V and 5 bases from J; junction bases left unmatched: 1. The CDR3: CASSLDRDEQYF. The CDR3 nucleotides read TGTGCCAGCTCACTGGACAGGGACGAGCAGTACTTC.

The chain carries TRBV9 and TRBJ2-7; no clear D. There are 16 residues in the CDR3. The germline V gene has CDR1 SGDLS and CDR2 YYNGEE. The ends were cut back, 4 bases at V and 3 bases at J, with 20 bases in the middle. The CDR3 DNA sequence: TGTGCCAGCAGCCCATTTGACGGAGTATCGGACTACGAGCAGTACTTC. Its translation: CASSPFDGVSDYEQYF.

CDR3 coding DNA: TGCAGCGTTCTCAGGGGGCCGCGAGGCACTGAAGCTTTCTTT. Its translation is CSVLRGPRGTEAFF. The chain links TRBV29-1 to TRBJ1-1; 8 bases map to TRBD1. The CDR3 consists of 14 residues. V was clipped by 5 bases and J by 4 bases; unmatched bases: 9. Germline lookup yields CDR1 SQVTM and CDR2 ANQGSEA.

This sequence joins TRBV11-2 and TRBJ1-1, with D perhaps TRBD1 (5 bases). V shed 2 bases and J shed 5 bases, with 12 bases lying between them. The CDR3 sequence is 14 residues long. Germline CDR1 is SGHAT and CDR2 is FQNNGV. The chain's CDR3 is CASSLQSGWTEAFF. CDR3 nucleotides: TGTGCCAGCAGCTTACAGTCAGGGTGGACTGAAGCTTTCTTT.

The V gene is TRBV6-5, the J gene TRBJ2-1; D might be TRBD1 (6 bases). This CDR3 is 15 amino acids long. The germline V gene has CDR1 MNHEY and CDR2 SVGAGI. Trimming cost V 11 bases and J 9 bases, with 26 bases left between them. CDR3 DNA sequence: TGTGCCGTCATGCCCCCAATACAGGGTTGGGCTGAGCAGTTCTTC. This codes for CAVMPPIQGWAEQFF.

This sequence joins TRBV6-5 and TRBJ2-7; D is perhaps TRBD1 (8 bases). The V and J ends lost 5 bases and 4 bases respectively, with 12 bases between them. In germline, CDR1 is MNHEY, CDR2 SVGAGI. The CDR3 spans 13 residues. In nucleotides, the CDR3 is TGTGCCAGCAGTACAGGGGGGGGTTACGAGCAGTACTTC. Protein: CASSTGGGYEQYF.

This clone was picked up a small number of times. The rearrangement links TRBV24-1 to TRBJ1-1, with 9 bases aligning to TRBD1. Germline CDR1 is KGHDR and CDR2 is SFDVKD. This CDR3 has 16 amino acids. The ends lost 5 bases at V and 3 bases at J; junction bases unmatched: 9. DNA of the CDR3: TGTGCCACCAGTGTCAACCGGGACAGGGAGGACACTGAAGCTTTCTTT. Translation: CATSVNRDREDTEAFF.

The chain is built from TRBV7-9 and TRBJ1-2, with D possibly TRBD1 on 6 matching bases. CDR3 length: 13 amino acids. The germline V gene encodes CDR1 SEHNR and CDR2 FQNEAQ (reference sequence). V was shortened by 3 bases and J by 7 bases, with 12 bases between the two germline ends. CDR3 in DNA: TGTGCCAGCAGCTTGACAGGAGCTGGTGGCTACACCTTC. This sequence encodes CASSLTGAGGYTF.

The chain is built from TRBV28 and TRBJ2-7; the D is unclear. The germline V gene encodes CDR1 MDHEN and CDR2 SYDVKM. The CDR3 is 13 residues long. V dropped 1 base and J dropped 3 bases, with 7 bases sitting between them. The CDR3 sequence: CASSLYSNYEQYF. CDR3 DNA sequence: TGTGCCAGCAGTTTATACAGCAACTACGAGCAGTACTTC.

V and J are TRBV5-4 and TRBJ2-1; 8 bases map to TRBD1. Unmatched junction bases numbered 5, after V lost 4 bases and J lost 11 bases. The CDR3 contains 12 residues. In germline, CDR1 is SGHNT, CDR2 YYREEE (reference sequence). The CDR3 region is CASSGGDRQQFF. The CDR3 DNA sequence: TGTGCCAGCAGCGGCGGGGACAGGCAGCAGTTCTTC. The entire variable domain, with the rest obtained from reference TRBV5-4 and TRBJ2-1, is as follows: ETGVTQSPTHLIKTRGQQVTLRCSSQSGHNTVSWYQQALGQGPQFIFQYYREEENGRGNFPPRFSGLQFPNYSSELNVNALELDDSALYLCASSGGDRQQFFGPGTRLTVL.